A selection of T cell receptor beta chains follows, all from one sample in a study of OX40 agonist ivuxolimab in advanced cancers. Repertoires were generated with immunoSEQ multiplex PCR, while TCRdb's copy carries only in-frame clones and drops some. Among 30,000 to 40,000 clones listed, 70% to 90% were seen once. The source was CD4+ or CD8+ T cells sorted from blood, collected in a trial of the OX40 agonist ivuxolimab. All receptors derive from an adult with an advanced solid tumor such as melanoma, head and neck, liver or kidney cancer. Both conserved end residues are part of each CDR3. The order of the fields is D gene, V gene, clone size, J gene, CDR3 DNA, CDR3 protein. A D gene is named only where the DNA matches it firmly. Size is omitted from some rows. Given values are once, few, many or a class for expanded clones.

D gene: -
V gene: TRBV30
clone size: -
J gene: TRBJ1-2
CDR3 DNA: TGTGCCTGGAGTGTGGGGGGGTACCGAGGCTACACCTTC
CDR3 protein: CAWSVGGYRGYTF

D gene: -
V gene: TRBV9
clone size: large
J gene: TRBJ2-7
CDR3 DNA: TGTGCCAGCAGCCTAGAGGTCCCGAGCGACGAGCAGTACTTC
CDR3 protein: CASSLEVPSDEQYF

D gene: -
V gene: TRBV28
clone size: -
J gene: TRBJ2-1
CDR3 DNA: TGTGCCACAACTTATGGGGGTGTTTTCTACAATGAGCAGTTCTTC
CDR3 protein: CATTYGGVFYNEQFF

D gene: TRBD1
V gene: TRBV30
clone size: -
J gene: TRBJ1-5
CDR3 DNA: TGTGCCTGGAGCCTAGGACAGGGCAATCAGCCCCAGCATTTT
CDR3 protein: CAWSLGQGNQPQHF

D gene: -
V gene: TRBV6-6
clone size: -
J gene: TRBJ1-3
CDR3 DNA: TGTGCCAGCAGTCTCTCCTACTCTGGAAACACCATATATTTT
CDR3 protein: CASSLSYSGNTIYF

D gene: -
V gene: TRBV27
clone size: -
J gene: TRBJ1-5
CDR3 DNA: TGTGCCAGCAGGACAGGTCCGAATCAGCCCCAGCATTTT
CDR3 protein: CASRTGPNQPQHF

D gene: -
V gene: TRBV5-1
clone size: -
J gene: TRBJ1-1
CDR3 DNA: TGCGCCAGCAGCTTGGCTCTTACGAACACTGAAGCTTTCTTT
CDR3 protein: CASSLALTNTEAFF

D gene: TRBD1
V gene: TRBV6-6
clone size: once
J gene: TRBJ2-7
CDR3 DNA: TGTGCCAGCAGTTACCCGGACAGGTGGGACGAGCAGTACTTC
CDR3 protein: CASSYPDRWDEQYF

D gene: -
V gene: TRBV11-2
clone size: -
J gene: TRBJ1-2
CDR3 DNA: TGTGCCAGCAGCCAAGATGGGTCACCCTATAATGGCTACACCTTC
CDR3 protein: CASSQDGSPYNGYTF

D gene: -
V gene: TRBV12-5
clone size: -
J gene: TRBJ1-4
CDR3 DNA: TGTGCTAGTCAGCCGGGGGATGGGGCAACTAATGAAAAACTGTTTTTT
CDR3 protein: CASQPGDGATNEKLFF

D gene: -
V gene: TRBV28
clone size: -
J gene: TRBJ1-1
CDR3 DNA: TGTGCCAGCAGTTTTACGGTCAGGGGAGACACTGAAGCTTTCTTT
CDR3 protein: CASSFTVRGDTEAFF

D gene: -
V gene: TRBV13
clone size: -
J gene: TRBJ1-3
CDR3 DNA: TGTGCCAGCAGCCCTCTTGGGAGATACTCTGGAAACACCATATATTTT
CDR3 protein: CASSPLGRYSGNTIYF

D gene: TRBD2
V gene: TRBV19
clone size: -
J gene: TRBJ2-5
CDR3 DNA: TGTGCCAGTCGGGGGGTGGAGACCCAGTACTTC
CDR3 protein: CASRGVETQYF

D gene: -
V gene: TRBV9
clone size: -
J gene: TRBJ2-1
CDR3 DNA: TGTGCCAGCAGCGTAGTAGCCCTCAATGAGCAGTTCTTC
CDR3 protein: CASSVVALNEQFF

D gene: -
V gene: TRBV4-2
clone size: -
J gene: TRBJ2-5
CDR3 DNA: TGTGCCAGCAGCCGTGGGGCCCAAGAGACCCAGTACTTC
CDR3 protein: CASSRGAQETQYF

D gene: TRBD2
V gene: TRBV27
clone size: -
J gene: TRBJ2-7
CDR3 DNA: TGTGCCAGCAGTTTGCGTGGACTAGCGGGAGCGGTCCACGAGCAGTACTTC
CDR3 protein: CASSLRGLAGAVHEQYF

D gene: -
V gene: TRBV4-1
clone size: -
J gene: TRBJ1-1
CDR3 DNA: TGCGCCAGCAGCCACCGTCCCGGGACAAGTAGGGCTGAAGCTTTCTTT
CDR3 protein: CASSHRPGTSRAEAFF

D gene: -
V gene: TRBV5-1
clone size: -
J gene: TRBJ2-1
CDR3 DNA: TGCGCCAGCAGCTTGGAGGGCCAGGGAGTTCTGCGGGAGCAGTTCTTC
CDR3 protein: CASSLEGQGVLREQFF

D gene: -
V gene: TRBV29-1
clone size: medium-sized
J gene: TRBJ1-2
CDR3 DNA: TGCAGCGCTCATGGTGGGCAGGGAGTCGATGGCTACACCTTC
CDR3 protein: CSAHGGQGVDGYTF

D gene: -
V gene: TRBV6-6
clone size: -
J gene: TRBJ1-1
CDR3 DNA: TGTGCCAGCTTCTCTAAGGGGTCTGACACTGAAGCTTTCTTT
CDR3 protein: CASFSKGSDTEAFF

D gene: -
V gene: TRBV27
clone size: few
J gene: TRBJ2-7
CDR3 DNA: TGTGCCAGCAGTTCGGGAGACTCCTACGAGCAGTACTTC
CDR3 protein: CASSSGDSYEQYF

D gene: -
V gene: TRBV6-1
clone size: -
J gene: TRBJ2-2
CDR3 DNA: TGTGCCAGCAGTGCGTTAACAGGACGCGGGGAGCTGTTTTTT
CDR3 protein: CASSALTGRGELFF

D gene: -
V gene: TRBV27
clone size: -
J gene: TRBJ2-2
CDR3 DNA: TGTGCCAGCAGTTTAATCCCCCCACGGGGGGAGCTGTTTTTT
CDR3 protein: CASSLIPPRGELFF

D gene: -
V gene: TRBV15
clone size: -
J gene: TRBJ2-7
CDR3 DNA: TGTGCCACCAGCAGTTCTTCCGGGCTCGGCCTCGAGCAGTACTTC
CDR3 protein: CATSSSSGLGLEQYF

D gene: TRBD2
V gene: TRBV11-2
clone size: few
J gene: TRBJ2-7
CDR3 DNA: TGTGCCAGCAGCCCAACTACGGGGGGCGAGCAGTACTTC
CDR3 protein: CASSPTTGGEQYF

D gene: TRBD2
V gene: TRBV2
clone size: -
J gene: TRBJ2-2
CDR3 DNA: TGTGCCAGCAGCCAAACTCGGGAGGGCCCGGCCGGGGAGCTGTTTTTT
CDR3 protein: CASSQTREGPAGELFF

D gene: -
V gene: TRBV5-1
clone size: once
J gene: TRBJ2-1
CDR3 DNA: TGCGCCAGCAGCCCCCGTTGGGGCGGGTATAATGAGCAGTTCTTC
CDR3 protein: CASSPRWGGYNEQFF

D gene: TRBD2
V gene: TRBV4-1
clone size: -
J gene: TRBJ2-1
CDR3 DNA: TGCGCCAGCAGCCAAGATTGGGCGGGGGGAAATGAGCAGTTCTTC
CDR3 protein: CASSQDWAGGNEQFF

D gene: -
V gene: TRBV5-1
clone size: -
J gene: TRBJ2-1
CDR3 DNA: TGCGCCAGCAGAGATTTTAGTGGGAGCTCCTACAATGAGCAGTTCTTC
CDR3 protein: CASRDFSGSSYNEQFF

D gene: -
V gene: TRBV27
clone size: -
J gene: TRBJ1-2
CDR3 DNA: TGTGCCAGCAGTTTATACAGGGAAACCAATGGCTACACCTTC
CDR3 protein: CASSLYRETNGYTF